This TCR beta chain was profiled in a study of cytomegalovirus exposure and HLA in healthy donors. Overall study results and limits: Later work showed greater clonal expansion in HLA-associated TCR beta chains than in equally common others.

In the PCR, 60 Vbeta and 13 Jbeta primers were used. Original analysis: In a later analysis, the count reached about 82 million unique TCR beta chains, with 9 million to 11 million shared. The assay was immunoSEQ multiplex PCR, and TCRdb's table has in-frame clones only and misses some. V, J and clone size were drawn from that table, and D and trimming were deduced from the DNA. The sample lists about 100,000 clones, 76% seen once, with about 4.2% in the top ten. As regards this clone: Antigen specificity is unknown.

CDR3 length: 15 residues. V lost 3 bases to trimming and J lost 5 bases, with 15 bases between them. Germline V gives CDR1 SGHRS, CDR2 YFSETQ. Input material: PBMCs. This sequence joins TRBV5-1 and TRBJ2-1, with a possible D match to TRBD2 (5 bases). The receptor was derived from a woman between 45 and 65 years old in good health and CMV-seropositive. The CDR3 DNA reads TGCGCCAGCAGCTCATCGGGGAATCTCCACAATGAGCAGTTCTTC. This gives the protein CASSSSGNLHNEQFF.